These T cell receptor beta chains were read from a single sample in a study of T cells in Graves' hyperthyroidism and ophthalmopathy. TCRdb re-called the multiplex PCR reads through MiXCR, storing one row per CDR3 protein. The sample holds about 840,000 distinct CDR3 sequences; over 35% are singletons and the top ten take 7% to 10%. Sequences were obtained from blood. Receptor source: a man younger than 30 with Graves' hyperthyroidism. CDR3s leave out the opening cysteine and the closing phenylalanine or tryptophan. The D gene is left open where the match is weak.

J	length	D	V	CDR3
TRBJ2-5	13	TRBD2	TRBV7-6	ASKGTGGAQETQY
TRBJ2-7	14	NA	TRBV5-1	ASRDADNRATYEQY
TRBJ1-1	11	NA	TRBV20-1	SEGLGGNTEAF
TRBJ2-7	12	TRBD1	TRBV5-1	ASRSQGAAYEQY
TRBJ1-5	9	NA	TRBV20-1	SALQGQPQH
TRBJ2-5	13	TRBD1	TRBV7-2	ASSSSTGGRETQY
TRBJ1-1	10	NA	TRBV29-1	SVFTGSTEAF
TRBJ2-1	15	TRBD2	TRBV2	ASSERLASSSYNEQF
TRBJ2-5	11	TRBD1	TRBV13	ASAGTGRKTQY
TRBJ2-7	9	NA	TRBV7-8	ASSSDGRGY
TRBJ2-5	11	NA	TRBV29-1	SVERGRRETQY
TRBJ2-7	14	TRBD2	TRBV20-1	SASPGTSGDSYEQY
TRBJ1-1	10	NA	TRBV9	ASSVDSDEAF
TRBJ1-6	13	NA	TRBV7-9	ASSQDWPLGSPLH
TRBJ1-1	12	NA	TRBV11-2	ASSLSGLLAEAF
TRBJ1-6	13	NA	TRBV5-8	ASSYVTGSNSPLH
TRBJ2-7	12	TRBD2	TRBV2	ASSARDYLYEQY
TRBJ2-5	14	TRBD1	TRBV7-2	ASRPRQGGVNQPQY
TRBJ2-7	11	NA	TRBV10-3	ATRASGVYEQY
TRBJ2-7	11	NA	TRBV13	ASSLFRGYEQY
TRBJ2-2	14	NA	TRBV7-8	ASSPPMGTNTGELF
TRBJ1-5	13	TRBD1	TRBV15	ATSREDRENQPQH
TRBJ2-7	12	NA	TRBV29-1	SGVGDGSSYEQY
TRBJ1-2	13	NA	TRBV6-1	ASSPDGGGYYGYT
TRBJ1-1	11	TRBD1	TRBV7-3	ASSTQGDTEAF
TRBJ1-1	11	NA	TRBV7-2	ASSLDSHTEAF
TRBJ1-2	12	TRBD1	TRBV20-1	SARVKGGSYGYT
TRBJ2-7	11	NA	TRBV19	ASSMTHPNEQY
TRBJ2-7	12	NA	TRBV20-1	SASGESAPYEQY
TRBJ1-6	9	NA	TRBV28	ATSANSPLH
TRBJ2-7	14	NA	TRBV19	ASSIGVMDRAYEQY
TRBJ2-5	13	TRBD1	TRBV11-2	ASSLRGTEQETQY
TRBJ1-5	15	NA	TRBV20-1	SARGGLQGGGNQPQH
TRBJ1-1	14	NA	TRBV5-1	ASSDTGALRGTEAF
TRBJ1-6	12	NA	TRBV4-3	ASSQDPRNSPLH
TRBJ1-2	12	NA	TRBV2	ASREQGYKYGYT
TRBJ1-4	14	TRBD1	TRBV7-9	ASSPQGDRLNEKLF
TRBJ1-1	11	NA	TRBV12-3/TRBV12-4	ASLRLPNTEAF
TRBJ1-3	13	NA	TRBV12-3/TRBV12-4	ASSPGRPLGNTIY
TRBJ2-5	13	TRBD2	TRBV24-1	ATSDGGTTQETQY
TRBJ1-2	11	NA	TRBV6-5	ASSYTGNYGYT
TRBJ2-7	12	TRBD2	TRBV20-1	SAFASGRAYEQY
TRBJ2-5	10	NA	TRBV28	ASSPYEETQY
TRBJ2-7	11	NA	TRBV6-1	ASSYSSSREQY
TRBJ1-6	12	NA	TRBV9	ASSTEGQNSPLH
TRBJ2-6	14	NA	TRBV9	ASSVAANTGANVLT
TRBJ1-1	11	TRBD1	TRBV5-1	ASSGTGTTEAF
TRBJ2-5	12	TRBD2	TRBV10-3	AISPRLAEETQY
TRBJ1-3	13	NA	TRBV20-1	SAADRRGSRNTIY
TRBJ2-6	14	NA	TRBV7-9	ASRVAAPSGANVLT
TRBJ1-2	10	NA	TRBV24-1	ATSRQVYGYT
TRBJ2-5	15	NA	TRBV6-6	ASSWIISGEAGETQY
TRBJ1-2	11	NA	TRBV5-6	ASSGRSFYGYT
TRBJ2-7	9	NA	TRBV5-4	ASSGSPGLT
TRBJ1-5	8	NA	TRBV27	ATAYQPQH
TRBJ1-1	12	NA	TRBV19	ASSPNPSNTEAF
TRBJ1-1	12	NA	TRBV25-1	ASSADRQNTEAF